The 15 T cell receptor beta chains reported below all come from one sample, sequenced in a study of cytomegalovirus exposure and HLA in healthy donors. The PCR used 60 Vbeta and 13 Jbeta primers. Sequenced by immunoSEQ multiplex PCR; TCRdb stores in-frame clones only, minus some. This table has approximately 190,000 clones, 60% to 80% appearing once. The sample consisted of PBMCs. The receptor set was obtained from a woman in her 30s in good health and CMV-seropositive.

V gene TRBV10-1 combines with J gene TRBJ2-7; 8 nucleotides align to TRBD2. V dropped 7 bases and J dropped 3; count of bases not matched to a gene: 8. The germline V gene encodes CDR1 WNHNN and CDR2 SYGVQD (reference sequence). The CDR3 covers 14 residues. The DNA for the CDR3 is TGCGCCAGCATGGCGGGGGGCGGCTTCTACGAGCAGTACTTC. Amino acids: CASMAGGGFYEQYF.

The V and J genes are TRBV7-2 and TRBJ1-1; TRBD1 matches 7 bases. The CDR3 is 14 amino acids. The germline V gene encodes CDR1 SGHTA and CDR2 FQGNSA. The trim removed 3 bases at V and 4 bases at J, leaving 5 bases unmatched. In DNA form, the CDR3 reads TGTGCCAGCAGCTTGGGGACAGATATCACTGAAGCTTTCTTT. This sequence encodes CASSLGTDITEAFF.

V gene TRBV5-1 combines with J gene TRBJ2-1; D is possibly TRBD2 (6 bases). Germline V CDR1 and CDR2: SGHRS, YFSETQ. V lost 2 bases and J 2 bases, leaving 17 bases between the germline ends. The CDR3 has 17 residues. As DNA, the CDR3 is TGCGCCAGCAGCTTTTTTTTCGGGACTGAGACCTACAATGAGCAGTTCTTC. It yields the protein CASSFFFGTETYNEQFF.

The rearrangement links TRBV7-8 to TRBJ2-5; possible D gene TRBD1, 6 bases. Per germline, CDR1 SGHVS and CDR2 FQNEAQ. The germline V and J ends were trimmed by 1 base and 3 bases, with 6 bases remaining between them. The CDR3 contains 13 residues. The chain's CDR3 is CASSLDREETQYF. CDR3 nucleotide sequence: TGTGCCAGCAGCTTAGACAGGGAAGAGACCCAGTACTTC.

V gene TRBV28 combines with J gene TRBJ2-5, with 8 bases lining up with TRBD1. Unmatched junction bases numbered 7, after V lost 4 bases and J lost 0 bases. The CDR3 totals 16 residues. Germline CDR1 reads MDHEN; CDR2 reads SYDVKM. The CDR3 here is CASSSVGQEDQETQYF. CDR3 bases: TGTGCCAGCAGTTCTGTGGGACAGGAAGACCAAGAGACCCAGTACTTC.

The genes are TRBV15 and TRBJ1-2; 8 nucleotides agree with TRBD1. V was clipped by 0 bases and J by 12 bases; unmatched bases: 9. CDR1 and CDR2 (germline): LNHNV, YYDKDF (reference sequence). This CDR3 region has 14 residues. In nucleotides, the CDR3 is TGTGCCACCAGCAGAGATTTTCTGGACAGGGCCCACACCTTC. This sequence encodes CATSRDFLDRAHTF.

This clone was picked up a small number of times. CDR3 amino acids: CASSSTGDRGGEAFF. CDR3 nucleotide sequence: TGTGCCAGCAGTTCCACCGGAGACAGGGGGGGTGAAGCTTTCTTT. The genes are TRBV6-5 and TRBJ1-1; 9 positions agree with TRBD1. Germline V gene lookup returns CDR1 MNHEY and CDR2 SVGAGI. V gave up 4 bases and J gave up 7 bases; unmatched junction bases: 10. The length of the CDR3 is 15 residues.

The chain links TRBV20-1 to TRBJ2-7; D perhaps matches TRBD1 (7 bases). The V end lost 5 bases, the J end lost 6 bases, and 11 bases lay between the germline ends. Looked up from germline, CDR1 is DFQATT and CDR2 is SNEGSKA (reference sequence). This CDR3 spans 11 amino acids. CDR3 sequence reads: CSALRGVEQYF. For the CDR3, the DNA is TGCAGTGCTCTCAGGGGGGTCGAGCAGTACTTC.

This chain connects TRBV29-1 to TRBJ1-2; no clear D gene. Germline V CDR1 and CDR2: SQVTM, ANQGSEA. This CDR3 region has 10 residues. The germline V and J ends were trimmed by 6 bases and 8 bases, with 10 bases remaining between them. Here the CDR3 DNA reads TGCAGCGTGTTGACATACGGCTACACCTTC. Its protein product is CSVLTYGYTF.

The chain combines TRBV7-9 with TRBJ2-5; D might be TRBD2 (7 bases). Per germline, CDR1 SEHNR and CDR2 FQNEAQ (reference sequence). Deletions cut 8 bases from V and 1 base from J, with 14 bases between. The CDR3 length is 14 residues. CDR3 protein: CASVGGGGQETQYF. DNA for the CDR3: TGTGCCAGCGTAGGAGGGGGGGGCCAAGAGACCCAGTACTTC.

V gene TRBV6-1 combines with J gene TRBJ2-1, with TRBD2 matching 10 bases. The CDR3 totals 15 residues. Germline values: CDR1 MNHNS, CDR2 SASEGT. J was trimmed by 3 bases and V by 7 bases; bases with no gene match: 6. This CDR3 is CASNRLAGVYNEQFF. The CDR3 DNA follows: TGTGCCAGCAATCGACTAGCGGGCGTCTACAATGAGCAGTTCTTC.

The DNA for the CDR3 is TGTGCCAGCAGTTACGCGTACACCGGGGAGCTGTTTTTT. This translates into CASSYAYTGELFF. The chain has TRBV6-6 and TRBJ2-2; D ambiguous. V lost 2 bases to trimming and J lost 3 bases, with 4 bases between them. The CDR3 consists of 13 residues. The germline V gene encodes CDR1 MNHNY and CDR2 SVGAGI (reference sequence).

Turning to this clone: One end of the junction does not line up with germline, which may come from a read error. The V and J genes are TRBV7-7 and TRBJ2-7; 10 nucleotides line up with TRBD1. Germline V gene lookup returns CDR1 SSHAT and CDR2 FNYEAQ (reference sequence). The CDR3 runs to 15 residues. The CDR3 reads CASSLGTGVGYEQYF. CDR3 nucleotide sequence: TGTGCTAGCAGCTTAGGGACAGGGGTTGGATACGAGCAGTACTTC.

This clone was recorded once. This chain joins TRBV19 and TRBJ1-1, with D unclear. The ends were cut back, 0 bases at V and 4 bases at J, with 6 bases in the middle. The CDR3 is 13 residues long. CDR1 and CDR2 (germline): LNHDA, SQIVND (reference sequence). CDR3 DNA sequence: TGTGCCAGTAGTATAGAAATGGCCACTGAAGCTTTCTTT. Protein: CASSIEMATEAFF. Combining the CDR3 with reference TRBV19 and TRBJ1-1 gives the whole variable domain DGGITQSPKYLFRKEGQNVTLSCEQNLNHDAMYWYRQDPGQGLRLIYYSQIVNDFQKGDIAEGYSVSREKKESFPLTVTSAQKNPTAFYLCASSIEMATEAFFGQGTRLTVV.

The V gene is TRBV29-1, the J gene TRBJ1-1; maybe TRBD1 (6 bases). CDR3 length equals 12 residues. Germline V gene data show CDR1 as SQVTM and CDR2 as ANQGSEA. CDR3 protein: CTGTGINTEAFF. Written as DNA, the CDR3 is TGCACGGGAACAGGGATTAACACTGAAGCTTTCTTT.